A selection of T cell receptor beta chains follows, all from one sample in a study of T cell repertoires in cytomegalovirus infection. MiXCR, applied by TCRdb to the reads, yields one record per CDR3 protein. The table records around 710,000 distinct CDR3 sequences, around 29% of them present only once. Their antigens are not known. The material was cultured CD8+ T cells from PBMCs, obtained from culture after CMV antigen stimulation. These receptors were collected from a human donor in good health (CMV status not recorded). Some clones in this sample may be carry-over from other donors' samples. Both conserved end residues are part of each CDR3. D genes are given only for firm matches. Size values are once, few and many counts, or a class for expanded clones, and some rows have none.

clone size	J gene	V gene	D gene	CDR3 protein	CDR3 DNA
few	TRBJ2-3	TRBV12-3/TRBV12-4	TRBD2	CASSLGTSGPSTDTQYF	TGTGCCAGCAGTTTGGGGACTAGCGGGCCCTCAACAGATACGCAGTATTTT
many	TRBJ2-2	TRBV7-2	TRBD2	CASRFGGGAGELFF	TGTGCCAGCAGATTTGGGGGGGGGGCCGGGGAGCTGTTTTTT
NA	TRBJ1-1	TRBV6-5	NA	CASRASPRGGTEAFF	TGTGCCAGCAGGGCTTCCCCCCGAGGCGGTACTGAAGCTTTCTTT
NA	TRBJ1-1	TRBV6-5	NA	CASSYGYNTEAFF	TGTGCCAGCAGTTATGGGTACAACACTGAAGCTTTCTTT
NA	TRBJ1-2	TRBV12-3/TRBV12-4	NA	CASSIPLTASYGYTF	TGTGCCAGCAGTATCCCATTGACAGCCTCCTATGGCTACACCTTC
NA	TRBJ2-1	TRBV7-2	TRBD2	CASFSGGQYNEQFF	TGTGCCAGCTTCTCGGGGGGGCAGTACAATGAGCAGTTCTTC
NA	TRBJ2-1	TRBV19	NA	CASSIVADSYNEQFF	TGTGCCAGTAGTATAGTAGCAGACTCCTACAATGAGCAGTTCTTC
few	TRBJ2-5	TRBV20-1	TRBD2	CSARDVAGVLRAQYF	TGCAGTGCTAGAGATGTAGCGGGGGTACTGAGGGCCCAGTACTTC
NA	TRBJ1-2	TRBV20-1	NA	CSAASEDNNYGYTF	TGCAGTGCTGCCTCCGAGGACAATAACTATGGCTACACCTTC
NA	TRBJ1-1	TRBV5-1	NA	CASSPGHGMVDTEAFF	TGCGCCAGCAGCCCTGGGCATGGGATGGTAGACACTGAAGCTTTCTTT
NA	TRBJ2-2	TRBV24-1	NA	CATSDGTGEAGELFF	TGTGCCACCAGTGATGGAACAGGGGAGGCCGGGGAGCTGTTTTTT
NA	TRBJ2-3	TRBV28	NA	CASAGVYTDTQYF	TGTGCCAGCGCCGGAGTATACACAGATACGCAGTATTTT
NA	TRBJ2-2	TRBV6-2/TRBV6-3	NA	CASSSINTGELFF	TGTGCCAGCAGCTCCATTAACACCGGGGAGCTGTTTTTT
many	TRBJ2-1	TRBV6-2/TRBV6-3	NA	CASSYVGYNEQFF	TGTGCCAGCAGTTACGTCGGATACAATGAGCAGTTCTTC
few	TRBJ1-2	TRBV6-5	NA	CASRGRDAWRGYGYTF	TGTGCCAGCAGGGGCCGGGACGCCTGGCGTGGGTATGGCTACACCTTC
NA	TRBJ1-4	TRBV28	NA	CASSFETTNEKLFF	TGTGCCAGCAGTTTTGAGACAACTAATGAAAAACTGTTTTTT
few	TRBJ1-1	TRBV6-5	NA	CASSYSRTLRLEAFF	TGTGCCAGCAGTTACTCGAGGACGCTGCGACTTGAAGCTTTCTTT
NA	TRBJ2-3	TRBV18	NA	CASSPPGYTDTQYF	TGTGCCAGCTCACCACCGGGGTATACAGATACGCAGTATTTT
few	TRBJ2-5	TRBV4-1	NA	CASSQDSSEETQYF	TGCGCCAGCAGCCAAGATTCTAGCGAAGAGACCCAGTACTTC
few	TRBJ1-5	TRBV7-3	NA	CASSTPSQGNQPQHF	TGTGCCAGCAGCACCCCGTCTCAGGGAAATCAGCCCCAGCATTTT
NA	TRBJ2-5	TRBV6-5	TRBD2	CASTPITSGGLWQETQYF	TGTGCCAGCACCCCCATTACTAGCGGGGGGCTCTGGCAAGAGACCCAGTACTTC
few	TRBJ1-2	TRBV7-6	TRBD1	CASSPAGTGFLNYGYTF	TGTGCCAGCAGCCCGGCCGGGACAGGGTTCCTTAACTATGGCTACACCTTC
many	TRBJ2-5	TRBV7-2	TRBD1	CASSLGTGFMVQETQYF	TGTGCCAGCAGCCTGGGGACAGGGTTTATGGTGCAAGAGACCCAGTACTTC
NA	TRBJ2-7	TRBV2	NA	CASIRGTNEQYF	TGTGCCAGCATACGGGGAACAAACGAGCAGTACTTC
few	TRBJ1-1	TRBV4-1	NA	CASSQAGAVEAFF	TGCGCCAGCAGCCAAGCAGGGGCTGTTGAAGCTTTCTTT
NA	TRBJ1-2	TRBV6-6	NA	CASSSGTTGLGYGYTF	TGTGCCAGCAGTTCCGGGACAACGGGCCTCGGCTATGGCTACACCTTC
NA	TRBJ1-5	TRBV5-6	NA	CASSLAGSFNQPQHF	TGTGCCAGCAGCTTGGCCGGCAGCTTTAATCAGCCCCAGCATTTT
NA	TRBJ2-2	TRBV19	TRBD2	CASSSVTSGGSGELFF	TGTGCCAGTAGCTCCGTCACTAGCGGGGGCTCCGGGGAGCTGTTTTTT
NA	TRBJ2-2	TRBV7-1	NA	CASSAGSRRSAGELFF	TGTGCCAGCAGCGCCGGGTCGCGTCGGTCCGCCGGGGAGCTGTTTTTT
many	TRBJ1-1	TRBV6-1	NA	CASSEVRGNTEAFF	TGTGCCAGCAGTGAGGTCCGGGGGAACACTGAAGCTTTCTTT
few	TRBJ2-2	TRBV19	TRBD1	CASKPTGDKNTGELFF	TGTGCCAGTAAGCCGACAGGGGATAAGAACACCGGGGAGCTGTTTTTT
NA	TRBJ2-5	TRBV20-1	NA	CSARRGRETQYF	TGCAGTGCTAGACGAGGGCGCGAGACCCAGTACTTC
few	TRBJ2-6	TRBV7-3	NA	CASSPTGQEGSGANVLTF	TGTGCCAGCAGCCCGACCGGACAGGAGGGCAGCGGGGCCAACGTCCTGACTTTC
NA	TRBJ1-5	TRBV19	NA	CASRAGENQPQHF	TGTGCCAGTAGGGCAGGGGAAAATCAGCCCCAGCATTTT
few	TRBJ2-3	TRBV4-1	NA	CASSQGPRRDTQYF	TGCGCCAGCAGCCAAGGTCCTAGAAGAGATACGCAGTATTTT
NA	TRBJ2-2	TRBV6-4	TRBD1	CASSTGGPELFF	TGTGCCAGCAGTACAGGGGGTCCGGAGCTGTTTTTT
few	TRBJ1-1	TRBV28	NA	CASSSDGFTEAFF	TGTGCCAGCAGTTCCGACGGTTTCACTGAAGCTTTCTTT
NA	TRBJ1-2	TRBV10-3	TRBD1	CAILDGQDVTNYGYTF	TGTGCCATTTTAGATGGACAGGACGTAACTAACTATGGCTACACCTTC
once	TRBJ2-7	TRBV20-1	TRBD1	CSAVGQHSYEQYF	TGCAGTGCTGTGGGACAGCACTCCTACGAGCAGTACTTC
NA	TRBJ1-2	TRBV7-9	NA	CASSPRGGPQGYTF	TGTGCCAGCAGCCCACGGGGGGGCCCGCAAGGCTACACCTTC
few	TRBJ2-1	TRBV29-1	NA	CSVERDYNEQFF	TGCAGCGTTGAACGTGACTACAATGAGCAGTTCTTC
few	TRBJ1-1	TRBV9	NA	CASNGLTDTEAFF	TGTGCCAGCAACGGACTTACGGACACTGAAGCTTTCTTT
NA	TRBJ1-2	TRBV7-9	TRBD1	CASSFYPGGNRAGYGYTF	TGTGCCAGCAGCTTTTATCCAGGGGGAAACCGGGCTGGCTATGGCTACACCTTC
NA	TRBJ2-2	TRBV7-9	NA	CASSLRTENTGELFF	TGTGCCAGCAGCCTCCGGACAGAGAACACCGGGGAGCTGTTTTTT
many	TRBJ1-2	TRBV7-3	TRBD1	CASSLGTGSSYTF	TGTGCCAGCAGCTTGGGGACAGGGTCCAGCTACACCTTC
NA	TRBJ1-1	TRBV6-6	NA	CASSYSKARDHTEAFF	TGTGCCAGCAGTTACTCTAAAGCCAGGGACCACACTGAAGCTTTCTTT
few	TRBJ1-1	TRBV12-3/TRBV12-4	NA	CASNPLNTEAFF	TGTGCCAGCAACCCTTTAAACACTGAAGCTTTCTTT
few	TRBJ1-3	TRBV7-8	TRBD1	CASSLGVTGGNTIYF	TGTGCCAGCAGCTTAGGGGTGACAGGGGGGAACACCATATATTTT
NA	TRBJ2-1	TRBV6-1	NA	CASTPGQGVNEQFF	TGTGCCAGCACCCCTGGGCAGGGAGTCAATGAGCAGTTCTTC
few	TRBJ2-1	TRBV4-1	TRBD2	CASSPNLGAGDLHEQFF	TGCGCCAGCAGCCCAAATCTAGGGGCGGGGGATTTGCATGAGCAGTTCTTC
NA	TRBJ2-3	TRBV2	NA	CASSGTGPSTDTQYF	TGTGCCAGCAGCGGAACGGGACCGAGCACAGATACGCAGTATTTT
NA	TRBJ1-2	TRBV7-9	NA	CASSPPGRLANYGYTF	TGTGCCAGCAGCCCCCCCGGACGTTTAGCTAACTATGGCTACACCTTC
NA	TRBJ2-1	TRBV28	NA	CASSLLRPSRGIVFGTEQFF	TGTGCCAGCAGTTTACTCAGGCCAAGTCGGGGTATTGTTTTCGGTACGGAGCAGTTCTTC
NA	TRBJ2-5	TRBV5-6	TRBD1	CASSTDRDRREETQYF	TGTGCCAGCAGCACAGACCGGGACAGGCGAGAAGAGACCCAGTACTTC
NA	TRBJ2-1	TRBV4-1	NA	CASSPTASSYNEQFF	TGCGCCAGCAGTCCTACTGCGAGCTCCTACAATGAGCAGTTCTTC
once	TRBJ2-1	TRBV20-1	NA	CSAGLGANEQFF	TGCAGTGCTGGCCTAGGAGCCAATGAGCAGTTCTTC
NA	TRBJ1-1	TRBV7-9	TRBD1	CASSSPSASTGGNTEAFF	TGTGCCAGCAGCTCCCCCTCAGCTTCGACAGGGGGAAACACTGAAGCTTTCTTT
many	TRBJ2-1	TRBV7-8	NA	CASTPSGDSYNEQFF	TGTGCCAGCACCCCCTCGGGGGACTCCTACAATGAGCAGTTCTTC